The clone carrying this T cell receptor (beta chain) has a count of ten or more. The entry originates in a study of neurological immune-mediated disorders. One entry per CDR3 protein results from TCRdb running MiXCR on the 5' RACE reads. The table records about 80,000 distinct CDR3 sequences, around 4.5% of them present only once. The CDR3 runs to 11 residues. V dropped 1 base and J dropped 8 bases, with 5 bases sitting between them. The germline CDR1 and CDR2 sequences are DFQATT and SNEGSKA (reference sequence). Time point indicated: longitudinal time-point 3. This chain connects TRBV20-1 to TRBJ2-2; D unresolved. Sequenced material: PBMCs. This clonotype originated in a woman aged 60 to 75 with multiple sclerosis. The CDR3 protein is CSARGYGELFF. In nucleotides, the CDR3 is TGCAGTGCTAGAGGTTATGGGGAGCTGTTTTTT.